This is a list of T cell receptor beta chains from one sample in a study of blood T cell repertoires in COVID-19. Profiled with immunoSEQ multiplex PCR; TCRdb holds only in-frame clones, not every one. Of fewer than 350,000 clones in the sample, under 90% were seen once. The material sequenced was PBMCs or T cells enriched from blood (not recorded which). These receptor sequences come from a woman aged 40 to 55 who had recovered from COVID-19. Both conserved end residues are part of each CDR3. The order of the fields is V gene, D gene, J gene, clone size, CDR3 protein, CDR3 DNA. The D gene is left open where the match is weak. Rows give clone size only sometimes, using once, few, many, or a class for an expanded clone.

v_call: TRBV5-5
d_call: TRBD2
j_call: TRBJ2-3
clone_size: NA
cdr3_aa: CASSLKTSGESTDTQYF
cdr3_nt: TGTGCCAGCAGCTTGAAGACTAGCGGGGAAAGCACAGATACGCAGTATTTT

v_call: TRBV18
d_call: NA
j_call: TRBJ1-2
clone_size: NA
cdr3_aa: CASSPPSRTYGYTF
cdr3_nt: TGTGCCAGCTCACCACCGTCAAGAACTTATGGCTACACCTTC

v_call: TRBV4-1
d_call: TRBD1
j_call: TRBJ1-2
clone_size: NA
cdr3_aa: CASSQEGTGTNYGYTF
cdr3_nt: TGCGCCAGCAGCCAGGAAGGGACAGGAACTAACTATGGCTACACCTTC

v_call: TRBV6-5
d_call: TRBD1
j_call: TRBJ1-2
clone_size: many
cdr3_aa: CASRRTGANYGYTF
cdr3_nt: TGTGCCAGCAGGAGGACAGGGGCTAACTATGGCTACACCTTC

v_call: TRBV6-5
d_call: NA
j_call: TRBJ1-1
clone_size: NA
cdr3_aa: CASRGLQNTEAFF
cdr3_nt: TGTGCCAGTCGGGGACTACAGAACACTGAAGCTTTCTTT

v_call: TRBV18
d_call: NA
j_call: TRBJ1-2
clone_size: NA
cdr3_aa: CASSPSGNYGYTF
cdr3_nt: TGTGCCAGCTCACCGTCGGGGAACTATGGCTACACCTTC

v_call: TRBV5-1
d_call: NA
j_call: TRBJ1-1
clone_size: NA
cdr3_aa: CASRREMDTEAFF
cdr3_nt: TGCGCCAGCAGAAGGGAGATGGACACTGAAGCTTTCTTT

v_call: TRBV11-2
d_call: TRBD1
j_call: TRBJ1-6
clone_size: NA
cdr3_aa: CASSGDRASALHF
cdr3_nt: TGTGCCAGCAGCGGCGACAGGGCGTCGGCCCTCCACTTT

v_call: TRBV7-9
d_call: TRBD1
j_call: TRBJ1-2
clone_size: NA
cdr3_aa: CASRSNPRDRENGYTF
cdr3_nt: TGTGCCAGCAGGTCGAACCCCCGGGACAGGGAGAACGGCTACACCTTC

v_call: TRBV2
d_call: TRBD1
j_call: TRBJ2-3
clone_size: NA
cdr3_aa: CASRSDRGSTDTQYF
cdr3_nt: TGTGCCAGCAGAAGTGACAGGGGTAGCACAGATACGCAGTATTTT

v_call: TRBV10-3
d_call: TRBD1
j_call: TRBJ1-5
clone_size: NA
cdr3_aa: CAISDPATGSNQPQHF
cdr3_nt: TGTGCCATCAGTGATCCCGCGACAGGGAGCAATCAGCCCCAGCATTTT

v_call: TRBV5-1
d_call: TRBD1
j_call: TRBJ1-2
clone_size: NA
cdr3_aa: CASSFQLGQGSDYGYTF
cdr3_nt: TGCGCCAGCAGCTTTCAATTGGGACAGGGATCGGACTATGGCTACACCTTC

v_call: TRBV9
d_call: NA
j_call: TRBJ2-7
clone_size: NA
cdr3_aa: CASSVGQSYEQYF
cdr3_nt: TGTGCCAGCAGCGTTGGACAGTCCTACGAGCAGTACTTC

v_call: TRBV30
d_call: NA
j_call: TRBJ1-1
clone_size: NA
cdr3_aa: CAWTGPEAFF
cdr3_nt: TGTGCCTGGACAGGGCCTGAAGCTTTCTTT

v_call: TRBV30
d_call: NA
j_call: TRBJ2-7
clone_size: NA
cdr3_aa: CAWSVQRRSSYEQYF
cdr3_nt: TGTGCCTGGAGTGTTCAGCGGCGGAGCTCCTACGAGCAGTACTTC

v_call: TRBV3-1/TRBV3-2
d_call: NA
j_call: TRBJ1-1
clone_size: NA
cdr3_aa: CASSQDTQGSRAFF
cdr3_nt: TGTGCCAGCAGCCAAGATACGCAGGGAAGTAGAGCTTTCTTT

v_call: TRBV7-9
d_call: NA
j_call: TRBJ1-2
clone_size: NA
cdr3_aa: CASSLEQTTYGYTF
cdr3_nt: TGTGCCAGCAGCTTAGAACAAACCACCTATGGCTACACCTTC

v_call: TRBV3-1/TRBV3-2
d_call: TRBD2
j_call: TRBJ2-1
clone_size: NA
cdr3_aa: CASSPRGGASYNEQFF
cdr3_nt: TGTGCCAGCAGCCCTCGCGGGGGGGCCTCCTACAATGAGCAGTTCTTC

v_call: TRBV18
d_call: NA
j_call: TRBJ1-5
clone_size: NA
cdr3_aa: CASSPAGGAAQPQHF
cdr3_nt: TGTGCCAGCTCACCAGCGGGGGGAGCGGCTCAGCCCCAGCATTTT

v_call: TRBV5-1
d_call: NA
j_call: TRBJ2-7
clone_size: NA
cdr3_aa: CASSFSGSSYEQYF
cdr3_nt: TGCGCCAGCAGCTTTTCAGGAAGCTCCTACGAGCAGTACTTC

v_call: TRBV7-9
d_call: NA
j_call: TRBJ2-6
clone_size: once
cdr3_aa: CASSLQGRANVLTF
cdr3_nt: TGTGCCAGCAGCTTACAGGGGCGGGCCAACGTCCTGACTTTC

v_call: TRBV7-2
d_call: TRBD1
j_call: TRBJ1-2
clone_size: NA
cdr3_aa: CASSRFRDRNGGGYTF
cdr3_nt: TGTGCCAGCAGCCGTTTCCGGGACAGGAATGGTGGGGGCTACACCTTC

v_call: TRBV2
d_call: TRBD1
j_call: TRBJ1-5
clone_size: NA
cdr3_aa: CASSVDRGRGQPQHF
cdr3_nt: TGTGCCAGCAGTGTCGACAGGGGGCGGGGGCAGCCCCAGCATTTT

v_call: TRBV19
d_call: NA
j_call: TRBJ2-1
clone_size: NA
cdr3_aa: CASSMRQVNEQFF
cdr3_nt: TGTGCCAGTAGTATGCGTCAGGTCAATGAGCAGTTCTTC

v_call: TRBV10-1
d_call: NA
j_call: TRBJ1-1
clone_size: NA
cdr3_aa: CASTERIWNSLEAFF
cdr3_nt: TGCGCCAGCACCGAGAGAATCTGGAACAGTCTTGAAGCTTTCTTT

v_call: TRBV5-1
d_call: TRBD1
j_call: TRBJ1-2
clone_size: NA
cdr3_aa: CASSLSQGSYGYTF
cdr3_nt: TGCGCCAGCAGCTTATCACAGGGGAGCTATGGCTACACCTTC

v_call: TRBV7-3
d_call: NA
j_call: TRBJ1-6
clone_size: NA
cdr3_aa: CASSIGSSYNSPLHF
cdr3_nt: TGTGCCAGCAGCATCGGGAGCTCCTATAATTCACCCCTCCACTTT

v_call: TRBV19
d_call: NA
j_call: TRBJ1-6
clone_size: NA
cdr3_aa: CASRGLDSPLHF
cdr3_nt: TGTGCCAGTAGGGGGCTGGATTCACCCCTCCACTTT

v_call: TRBV4-1
d_call: TRBD1
j_call: TRBJ1-1
clone_size: NA
cdr3_aa: CASSPGQGANTEAFF
cdr3_nt: TGCGCCAGCAGCCCGGGACAGGGGGCGAACACTGAAGCTTTCTTT

v_call: TRBV12-3/TRBV12-4
d_call: NA
j_call: TRBJ2-7
clone_size: NA
cdr3_aa: CASSLGLVYEQYF
cdr3_nt: TGTGCCAGCAGTTTAGGACTAGTCTACGAGCAGTACTTC

v_call: TRBV6-6
d_call: TRBD1
j_call: TRBJ1-1
clone_size: NA
cdr3_aa: CASSDRGIAEAFF
cdr3_nt: TGTGCCAGCAGTGACAGGGGGATAGCTGAAGCTTTCTTT

v_call: TRBV6-2/TRBV6-3
d_call: TRBD1
j_call: TRBJ1-2
clone_size: NA
cdr3_aa: CASSYSGQGFYGYTF
cdr3_nt: TGTGCCAGCAGTTACTCGGGACAGGGCTTTTATGGCTACACCTTC

v_call: TRBV11-2
d_call: TRBD2
j_call: TRBJ2-3
clone_size: few
cdr3_aa: CASSLGDYFTDTQYF
cdr3_nt: TGTGCCAGCAGCCTAGGGGACTACTTCACAGATACGCAGTATTTT

v_call: TRBV9
d_call: NA
j_call: TRBJ2-1
clone_size: NA
cdr3_aa: CASSVGLSGSSYNEQFF
cdr3_nt: TGTGCCAGCAGCGTAGGGTTAAGCGGAAGCTCCTACAATGAGCAGTTCTTC